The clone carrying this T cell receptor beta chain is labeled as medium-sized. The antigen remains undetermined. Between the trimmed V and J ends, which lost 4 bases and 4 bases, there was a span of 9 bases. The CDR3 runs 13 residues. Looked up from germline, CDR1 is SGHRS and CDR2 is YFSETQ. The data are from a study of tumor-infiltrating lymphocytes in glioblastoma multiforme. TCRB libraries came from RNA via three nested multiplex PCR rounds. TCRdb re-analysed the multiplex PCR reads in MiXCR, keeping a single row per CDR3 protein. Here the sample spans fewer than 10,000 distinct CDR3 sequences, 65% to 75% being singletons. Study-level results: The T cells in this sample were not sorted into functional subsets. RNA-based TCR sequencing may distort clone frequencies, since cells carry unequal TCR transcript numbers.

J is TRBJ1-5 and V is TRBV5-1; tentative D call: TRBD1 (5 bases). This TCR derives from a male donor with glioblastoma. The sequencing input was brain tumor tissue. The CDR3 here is CASSPRGNQPQHF. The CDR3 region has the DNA TGCGCCAGCAGCCCGAGGGGAAATCAGCCCCAGCATTTT.